Described below is a single T cell receptor beta chain sequence and its context. Every donor provided 9.5 to 10 milliliters of peripheral blood. Each sample yielded at least 7 million isolated PBMCs. This entry belongs to a study of blood T cells in healthy people across ages. A second about 7 to 12 cycle PCR used barcoded and J-beta primers. Every single cDNA molecule received a tag from a template-switch adaptor with 12 random nucleotides. A minimum of 2.5 million CDR3-containing paired-end reads was obtained for each sample. TCRdb re-called the 5' RACE reads through MiXCR, storing one row per CDR3 protein. The sample yields about 1,400,000 distinct CDR3 sequences, approximately 59% seen once. The source is a man between 18 and 29 years old in good health. Sequencing used blood.

CDR3 bases: TGCAGCGTTGCCAATGGACAGCAAGAGACCCAGTACTTC. This codes for CSVANGQQETQYF. This chain connects TRBV29-1 to TRBJ2-5; D is possibly TRBD1 (6 bases). Germline CDR1 reads SQVTM; CDR2 reads ANQGSEA. Trimming cost V 4 bases and J 2 bases, with 11 bases left between them. This CDR3 is built from 13 residues.